These 9 T cell receptor beta chains share one sample of origin, sequenced in a study of blood T cell repertoires in COVID-19. Profiled with immunoSEQ multiplex PCR; TCRdb holds only in-frame clones, not every one. The table shows roughly 24,000 clones, with around 90% occurring only once. Sequencing was performed on peripheral blood. These receptors were obtained from a man aged 70 or older with COVID-19, enrolled during active disease.

A single count supports this clone. V gene TRBV27 combines with J gene TRBJ2-7; 7 bases are shared with TRBD2. This CDR3 is 15 amino acids long. Germline V CDR1 and CDR2: MNHEY, SMNVEV (reference sequence). With 2 bases clipped from V and 1 base from J, the junction kept 5 bases outside the gene matches. The CDR3 reads CASSLARGGSYEQYF. CDR3 sequence (DNA): TGTGCCAGCAGTTTAGCCCGCGGGGGATCCTACGAGCAGTACTTC.

This clone was seen a single time. V gene TRBV5-1 combines with J gene TRBJ1-1, with 7 nucleotides matching TRBD1. The CDR3 spans 14 residues. Germline CDR1 and CDR2: SGHRS and YFSETQ. Trimming removed 4 bases from V and 5 bases from J; junction bases left unmatched: 8. The CDR3 region has the DNA TGCGCCAGCAGCCTGACAGGGCTGGGAACTGAAGCTTTCTTT. The encoded protein is CASSLTGLGTEAFF.

V and J are TRBV5-1 and TRBJ2-2; D not resolved. CDR1 is SGHRS, CDR2 YFSETQ, per germline. CDR3 length: 13 residues. V was shortened by 0 bases and J by 4 bases, with 4 bases between the two germline ends. CDR3 sequence: CASSLESTGELFF. For the CDR3, the DNA is TGCGCCAGCAGCTTGGAGAGCACCGGGGAGCTGTTTTTT.

CDR3 loop: CATSFKVGQAPGYTF. The DNA for the CDR3 is TGTGCCACCAGCTTTAAGGTTGGGCAGGCCCCCGGCTACACCTTC. This chain joins TRBV15 and TRBJ1-2; no clear D. The CDR3 totals 15 residues. With 5 bases removed from V and 8 bases from J, the gap between germline ends came to 21 bases. Per germline, CDR1 LNHNV and CDR2 YYDKDF (reference sequence).

This clone was found a few times. The rearrangement links TRBV9 to TRBJ1-6; no clear D. The CDR3 totals 15 residues. V was trimmed by 4 bases and J by 10 bases, leaving 18 bases between them. Germline loops: CDR1 SGDLS, CDR2 YYNGEE. The CDR3 coding sequence is TGTGCCAGCAGCCCAGACGACGGGAGGGTCTCACCCCTCCACTTT. Its translation is CASSPDDGRVSPLHF.

The chain links TRBV5-1 to TRBJ2-3; TRBD1 aligns across 9 bases. V was clipped by 4 bases and J by 1 base; unmatched bases: 4. This CDR3 is built from 15 residues. Looked up from germline, CDR1 is SGHRS and CDR2 is YFSETQ. The CDR3 DNA is TGCGCCAGCAGCCAACAGGGGGCTGGCACAGATACGCAGTATTTT. Its translation is CASSQQGAGTDTQYF. Variable domain in full (rest from reference TRBV5-1 and TRBJ2-3): KAGVTQTPRYLIKTRGQQVTLSCSPISGHRSVSWYQQTPGQGLQFLFEYFSETQRNKGNFPGRFSGRQFSNSRSEMNVSTLELGDSALYLCASSQQGAGTDTQYFGPGTRLTVL.

The genes are TRBV18 and TRBJ1-5; 7 bases map to TRBD1. CDR3 size: 15 residues. Germline-derived CDR1 and CDR2 are KGHSH and LQKENI. The V and J ends lost 3 bases and 3 bases, in that order; junction bases with no gene match: 5. In DNA form, the CDR3 reads TGTGCCAGCTCACCCGACAGGGCAGTCAATCAGCCCCAGCATTTT. As protein: CASSPDRAVNQPQHF.

The chain carries TRBV4-1 and TRBJ1-1, with a tentative D call TRBD1 (6 bases). Between the trimmed V and J ends, which lost 1 base and 0 bases, there was a span of 9 bases. The CDR3 consists of 15 residues. The V gene's germline CDR1 is MGHRA and CDR2 YSYEKL. The CDR3 loop reads CASSQAPGVNTEAFF. As DNA, the CDR3 is TGCGCCAGCAGCCAAGCTCCAGGGGTGAACACTGAAGCTTTCTTT.

The V gene is TRBV6-5, the J gene TRBJ2-3; TRBD2 aligns across 14 bases. V dropped 4 bases and J dropped 8; count of bases not matched to a gene: 5. The CDR3 extends over 15 amino acids. Germline V CDR1 and CDR2: MNHEY, SVGAGI. The CDR3 is CASSLTGTSGGTQYF. The CDR3 DNA reads as TGTGCCAGCAGTTTAACCGGGACTAGCGGGGGTACGCAGTATTTT.